The 5 T cell receptor beta chains below come from one sample, sequenced in a study of blood T cell repertoires in COVID-19. Sequenced by immunoSEQ multiplex PCR; TCRdb stores in-frame clones only, minus some. The sample shows over 150,000 clones, about 82% of them seen only once. The sequencing sample was made of peripheral blood. The receptors derive from a woman older than 75 with COVID-19, enrolled during active disease.

The V gene is TRBV6-5, the J gene TRBJ2-1; D is undetermined. CDR3 size: 14 residues. Trimming removed 6 bases from V and 2 bases from J, with 11 bases in between. From germline, CDR1 is MNHEY and CDR2 SVGAGI. The CDR3 nucleotides are TGTGCCAGCAGGGCGGCTGCGACCTACAATGAGCAGTTCTTC. It translates to CASRAAATYNEQFF.

The V and J genes are TRBV5-1 and TRBJ1-4; D unclear. Germline CDR1 is SGHRS and CDR2 is YFSETQ. V gave up 6 bases and J gave up 4 bases, with 10 bases separating them. The CDR3 is 13 residues long. In DNA form, the CDR3 reads TGCGCCAGCAAGGAACAGAATAATGAAAAACTGTTTTTT. Translation: CASKEQNNEKLFF.

The V gene is TRBV14, the J gene TRBJ1-2; maybe TRBD1 (5 bases). CDR1 is SGHDN and CDR2 is FVKESK in the germline V gene. The CDR3 is 15 amino acids. The V end lost 1 base, the J end lost 4 bases, and 13 bases lay between the germline ends. The DNA for the CDR3 is TGTGCCAGCAGCCAAGGGACCCGACAGATCTATGGCTACACCTTC. Its protein product is CASSQGTRQIYGYTF.

CDR3 in amino acids: CASIVPGGEAFF. CDR3 sequence (DNA): TGTGCCAGCATCGTCCCAGGGGGTGAAGCTTTCTTT. The J gene is TRBJ1-1, the V gene TRBV3-1 (or the pseudogene TRBV3-2), with 7 bases fitting TRBD1. The CDR3 has 12 amino acids. CDR1 is LGHDT and CDR2 is YNNKEL in the germline V gene (reference sequence). V lost 7 bases, J lost 7 bases, and 6 bases stayed unmatched.

This chain connects TRBV3-1 (or the pseudogene TRBV3-2) to TRBJ2-3; D unresolved. CDR3 size: 14 residues. Per germline, CDR1 LGHDT and CDR2 YNNKEL (reference sequence). Trimming took off 0 bases at V and 8 bases at J, with 12 bases between the two ends. CDR3 coding DNA: TGTGCCAGCAGCCAAGATGGTGGGCTGGGTACGCAGTATTTT. Translated, it gives CASSQDGGLGTQYF.